This TCR beta chain was retrieved from a study of blood T cell repertoires in COVID-19. Across the study: The origin of the acute and convalescent COVID-19 samples was the United States, Italy and Spain.

Sequencing was performed with immunoSEQ multiplex PCR; in TCRdb, only in-frame clones are kept and a portion is missing. The table records about 240,000 clones, 87% of them present only once. Trimming removed 3 bases at V and 0 bases at J, with 8 bases between. In germline, CDR1 is SGHDN, CDR2 FVKESK. The CDR3 totals 14 residues. Participants spanned ages about 18 to 100 years and resided in some 22 US areas. Clinical history as reported by participants underpinned cohort assignment. The TCR comes from a woman in her 30s with acute COVID-19. The sample consisted of PBMCs or T cells enriched from blood (not recorded which). The genes are TRBV14 and TRBJ1-1; D remains unclear. Here the CDR3 reads CASSHFQVNTEAFF. In nucleotides, the CDR3 is TGTGCCAGCAGCCATTTCCAGGTGAACACTGAAGCTTTCTTT. Filled out from reference TRBV14 and TRBJ1-1, the complete variable domain reads EAGVTQFPSHSVIEKGQTVTLRCDPISGHDNLYWYRRVMGKEIKFLLHFVKESKQDESGMPNNRFLAERTGGTYSTLKVQPAELEDSGVYFCASSHFQVNTEAFFGQGTRLTVV.